This TCR beta chain was recorded in a study of T cell responses to AZD1222 COVID-19 vaccine. Study results and limitations: The peak T cell response came first, and repertoires were sampled only after it. Donors skewed white British and female; clonal diversity was possibly underestimated. Only 5 or 6 people who got AZD1222 tested seropositive at baseline.

TCRdb's copy holds only in-frame clones and misses some; the assay was immunoSEQ multiplex PCR. The table lists about 150,000 clones, roughly 90% of them singletons. Worth noting for this clone: Its antigen is unknown.

J was trimmed by 2 bases and V by 3 bases; bases with no gene match: 3. The length of the CDR3 is 15 residues. Germline loops: CDR1 MNHEY, CDR2 SMNVEV (reference sequence). Here the sequenced sample was peripheral blood, taken 28 days after the second AZD1222 dose. The chain has TRBV27 and TRBJ2-3, with 9 bases fitting TRBD2. This sequence originates from an adult who received the AZD1222 COVID-19 vaccine. The CDR3 nucleotides read TGTGCCAGCAGTTTGGGCGGGAGGGACACAGATACGCAGTATTTT. Residues: CASSLGGRDTDTQYF.